Each of the 11 T cell receptor beta chains below was sequenced from the same sample in a study of blood T cell repertoires in COVID-19. Sequencing was performed with immunoSEQ multiplex PCR; in TCRdb, only in-frame clones are kept and a portion is missing. The table shows under 200,000 clones, with about 80% occurring only once. Sequenced sample: peripheral blood. The receptors come from a human donor with acute or convalescent COVID-19. The donor label of this sample is uncertain.

This clone appeared once. This chain links TRBV7-9 with TRBJ2-3; TRBD2 agrees at 9 bases. Germline loops: CDR1 SEHNR, CDR2 FQNEAQ (reference sequence). V lost 2 bases to trimming and J lost 7 bases; unmatched junction nucleotides: 13. The CDR3 contains 17 residues. This chain's CDR3 is CASSLSQAGGLSHTQYF. In nucleotides, the CDR3 is TGTGCCAGCAGCTTATCCCAAGCGGGGGGTCTTTCCCATACGCAGTATTTT.

The genes are TRBV19 and TRBJ2-1, with TRBD2 matching over 8 bases. The V gene end was trimmed by 9 bases and the J gene end by 5 bases; junction bases not matched to a gene: 6. This CDR3 is 13 amino acids long. Germline V gives CDR1 LNHDA, CDR2 SQIVND (reference sequence). The CDR3: CASTPGGNNEQFF. The CDR3 DNA is TGTGCCAGCACCCCGGGGGGGAACAATGAGCAGTTCTTC.

This chain connects TRBV3-1 (or the pseudogene TRBV3-2) to TRBJ1-1; D may be TRBD1 (6 bases). From germline, CDR1 is LGHDT and CDR2 YNNKEL (reference sequence). The V gene lost 1 base and the J gene lost 2 bases, with 17 bases spanning the gap. The CDR3 consists of 17 residues. CDR3 DNA: TGTGCCAGCAGCCAAGGGGGCAGGGGCCCTCTTAACACTGAAGCTTTCTTT. It encodes CASSQGGRGPLNTEAFF.

The J gene is TRBJ2-5, the V gene TRBV9; 7 bases are shared with TRBD2. This CDR3 spans 15 amino acids. With 5 bases clipped from V and 1 base from J, the junction kept 8 bases outside the gene matches. Germline V gene sequence: CDR1 SGDLS, CDR2 YYNGEE. CDR3 DNA sequence: TGTGCCAGCAGTGAGAATCCGGGGGGCCAAGAGACCCAGTACTTC. Translating it yields CASSENPGGQETQYF.

The CDR3 bases are TGTGCCAGCAGCCTTGGGACTTATGAGTTCTTC. Residues: CASSLGTYEFF. The chain joins TRBV7-9 to TRBJ2-1; weak D call: TRBD2 (6 bases). Germline V gene sequence: CDR1 SEHNR, CDR2 FQNEAQ (reference sequence). V dropped 5 bases and J dropped 14 bases, with 13 bases sitting between them. The CDR3 spans 11 residues.

The chain joins TRBV19 to TRBJ1-2; no firm D call. Trimming removed 1 base from V and 2 bases from J, with 11 bases in between. CDR1 and CDR2 from the germline V gene are LNHDA and SQIVND (reference sequence). The CDR3 covers 15 residues. The CDR3 is CASSIGTSGNYGYTF. CDR3 DNA sequence: TGTGCCAGTAGTATAGGGACCAGCGGGAACTATGGCTACACCTTC.

This sequence joins TRBV5-1 and TRBJ2-4, with TRBD1 as a possible D gene (6 bases). The germline gives CDR1 SGHRS, CDR2 YFSETQ. V lost 3 bases, J lost 1 base, and 14 bases lay in between. The CDR3 loop spans 16 amino acids. CDR3 in DNA: TGCGCCAGCAGCTATTTCTCGGACAGTGCCAAAAACATTCAGTACTTC. It is translated as CASSYFSDSAKNIQYF.

The chain is built from TRBV2 and TRBJ2-5; the D is unclear. The ends were cut back, 1 base at V and 1 base at J, with 13 bases in the middle. This CDR3 is 16 amino acids long. Germline V gene sequence: CDR1 SNHLY, CDR2 FYNNEI. DNA for the CDR3: TGTGCCAGCAGTGAAGAGTTCGGCGGATTCCAAGAGACCCAGTACTTC. Protein sequence: CASSEEFGGFQETQYF.

The rearrangement links TRBV7-8 to TRBJ2-4, with no clear D. Deletions cut 1 base from V and 8 bases from J, with 6 bases between. In germline, CDR1 is SGHVS, CDR2 FQNEAQ. CDR3 size: 12 residues. The CDR3 spells CASSLGEDIQYF. DNA of the CDR3: TGTGCCAGCAGCTTAGGCGAAGACATTCAGTACTTC.

The rearrangement joins TRBV11-2 to TRBJ1-1; no firm D call. CDR1 is SGHAT and CDR2 is FQNNGV in the germline V gene. This CDR3 contains 15 residues. V gave up 2 bases and J gave up 0 bases, with 10 bases separating them. The DNA for the CDR3 is TGTGCCAGCAGCTTATCGAGGCTCATGAACACTGAAGCTTTCTTT. This codes for CASSLSRLMNTEAFF. Complete variable domain (other parts from reference TRBV11-2 and TRBJ1-1): EAGVAQSPRYKIIEKRQSVAFWCNPISGHATLYWYQQILGQGPKLLIQFQNNGVVDDSQLPKDRFSAERLKGVDSTLKIQPAKLEDSAVYLCASSLSRLMNTEAFFGQGTRLTVV.

The chain is built from TRBV11-2 and TRBJ2-1; no clear D gene. V was cut by 2 bases and J by 4 bases, with 9 bases left in between. The CDR3 length is 14 residues. CDR1 and CDR2 from the germline V gene are SGHAT and FQNNGV. CDR3 sequence (DNA): TGTGCCAGCAGCTTATCTCGGGTTTACAATGAGCAGTTCTTC. This translates into CASSLSRVYNEQFF.